This T cell receptor beta chain was identified in a study of CD8 T cells in Susac syndrome (dated by TCRdb to about 2019). About the study as a whole: Repertoire sequencing was used to test whether CD8+ T cell activation and differentiation in Susac syndrome was antigen driven. The study compared CD8+ T cell repertoire clonality among 12 healthy donors, around 14 Susac syndrome patients and approximately 16 multiple sclerosis patients. General study outcomes and caveats: The TCR sequencing and HLA analysis was acknowledged to have included a relatively small number of individuals.

The CDR3 runs 17 residues from the cysteine to the phenylalanine. Only the CDR3 DNA is retained, 51 bases long and in frame from the first base. V ends up 1 base short and J 4 bases short, with an unmatched junction base count of 7. Sequences KGHDR (CDR1) and SFDVKD (CDR2) are obtained from the germline V gene. RNA was extracted using the RNeasy kit, and about 0.5 to 1 ug of the RNA was reverse transcribed with random hexamers. The immunoSEQ multiplex PCR assay, which covers 54 Vbeta and 13 Jbeta segments, was used to amplify TCR beta CDR3 regions. To correct PCR amplification bias, a synthetic template baseline was used for both primer optimization and computational correction. In the authors' own workflow: Reads were assigned to V, D and J genes according to IMGT and analyzed in immunoSEQ Analyzer, with only productive sequences retained. Clonality was calculated as one minus the Shannon entropy normalized by log2 of the number of productive unique sequences. For each patient and control, public and private clones were evaluated among the 100 most prevalent clones. Clones were defined as Susac-specific when absent from the healthy and MS cohorts, from roughly 1,000 published viral clones and from other ImmuneACCESS disease sequences. TCRdb trimmed the raw reads at Q25, called clones with MiXCR and kept productive beta chains. A single entry per CDR3 protein holds the most common genes and DNA from its merged rows. It is TCRdb's table, rather than the study itself, that gives the V and J calls and clone size. Here the sample has fewer than 250,000 distinct CDR3 sequences; about 93% occur a single time. The top ten clones comprise over 0.1% of the sample.

Remarks on this clonotype: Its antigen target is currently unknown. Per-nucleotide qualities are absent, and no much larger clonotype sits a single base away.

High-throughput TCR beta sequencing profiled peripheral blood CD8+ and CD4+ T cells from healthy donors, Susac syndrome patients and multiple sclerosis patients. Treatment-naive patients with stable or active relapsing-remitting disease fulfilling revised McDonald criteria were used as multiple sclerosis controls. Bulk CD8+ and CD4+ T cells were purified magnetically by negative isolation, whereas CD8+ TEMRA cells were enriched by FACS. Blood was drawn into EDTA tubes, processed within 24 hours, and PBMCs were isolated by density gradient centrifugation. PBMCs destined for TCR sequencing were cryopreserved in liquid nitrogen and later thawed in a 37 °C water bath. The sorted or isolated CD4+, CD8+ and CD8+ TEMRA cells had a purity of 90% or higher.

The clonotype originates from a human donor with multiple sclerosis. The sample consisted of CD8+ T cells from PBMCs. In this chain, TRBV24-1 is recombined with TRBJ2-3, with 10 bases matching TRBD2. In nucleotide form, the sequence is TGTGCCACCAGTGATTTTGGGCTAGCGGGGGCCTCAGATACGCAGTATTTT. Translated, it gives CATSDFGLAGASDTQYF.